The 20 T cell receptor beta chains below were found in one sample sequenced in a study of blood T cell repertoires in COVID-19. Method: immunoSEQ multiplex PCR; TCRdb's copy keeps in-frame clones and lacks some. Of over 100,000 clones in the sample, 65% to 85% were seen once. Sequencing was performed on peripheral blood. The origin of the receptors is a woman in her 70s with acute or convalescent COVID-19.

CDR3 DNA sequence: TGTGCCAGCAGCTTGGGAGGCGGGGGGAATGAGCAGTTCTTC. This encodes CASSLGGGGNEQFF. The chain is built from TRBV11-2 and TRBJ2-1, with TRBD2 matching over 8 bases. This CDR3 comprises 14 residues. Germline trimming cut 3 bases from V and 7 bases from J; bases unmatched to any gene: 5. The germline gives CDR1 SGHAT, CDR2 FQNNGV.

The gene calls are TRBV28 and TRBJ1-1, with a possible D match to TRBD1 (5 bases). Trimming stripped 2 bases from V and 4 bases from J, with 14 bases between. The germline CDR1 and CDR2 sequences are MDHEN and SYDVKM. The CDR3 is 15 amino acids. CDR3 nucleotide sequence: TGTGCCAGCAGTTTACAGGGTGTCGGTCGCACTGAAGCTTTCTTT. Amino acids: CASSLQGVGRTEAFF.

This clone has only a few counts. The chain uses TRBV30 and TRBJ1-2, with D possibly TRBD1 on 6 matching bases. The V end was cut by 0 bases, the J end by 4 bases, with 12 bases between. The germline V gene encodes CDR1 GTSNPN and CDR2 SVGIG (reference sequence). CDR3 length: 14 amino acids. Here the CDR3 reads CAWSVRGAGYGYTF. The CDR3 DNA follows: TGTGCCTGGAGTGTGCGGGGGGCTGGCTATGGCTACACCTTC.

The V call is TRBV7-9, the J call TRBJ1-1; tentatively, D is TRBD1 (5 bases). Germline lookup yields CDR1 SEHNR and CDR2 FQNEAQ (reference sequence). V lost 5 bases and J lost 7, with 11 bases in between. The CDR3 is 12 residues long. The CDR3 nucleotides read TGTGCCAGCAGCCCCCGGGGACTTGAAGCTTTCTTT. Protein product: CASSPRGLEAFF.

This clone has more than one count but fewer than ten. This chain links TRBV19 with TRBJ2-2; 10 bases align to TRBD2. Germline V CDR1 and CDR2: LNHDA, SQIVND (reference sequence). The CDR3 consists of 14 residues. V dropped 6 bases and J dropped 7; count of bases not matched to a gene: 5. CDR3 protein: CASRAGGRNGELFF. CDR3 in DNA: TGTGCCAGTAGAGCGGGAGGGCGTAACGGGGAGCTGTTTTTT.

Here the CDR3 reads CSVGDSSETQYF. The CDR3 DNA sequence: TGCAGCGTCGGAGATTCGTCGGAGACCCAGTACTTC. The genes are TRBV29-1 and TRBJ2-5; D remains ambiguous. CDR3 length: 12 residues. V shed 6 bases and J shed 5 bases, with 13 bases lying between them. Germline lookup yields CDR1 SQVTM and CDR2 ANQGSEA.

This clone has only a few counts. The J gene is TRBJ1-5, the V gene TRBV21-1; the table assigns TRBD1, which was not confirmed against the DNA. TRBV21-1 is given as a pseudogene. This CDR3 is built from 14 residues. The CDR3 DNA reads TGTGCCAGCAGCATGGACAGTCTCAATCAGCCCCAGCATTTT. Its translation is CASSMDSLNQPQHF.

The gene calls are TRBV19 and TRBJ1-2; 7 positions match TRBD1. V lost 5 bases and J lost 7; bases outside the gene matches: 10. This CDR3 comprises 14 residues. The V gene's germline CDR1 is LNHDA and CDR2 SQIVND (reference sequence). DNA for the CDR3: TGTGCCAGTAGTTTACTAGACAGGGTGGTTGGCTACACCTTC. This sequence encodes CASSLLDRVVGYTF.

This rearrangement joins TRBV29-1 to TRBJ2-1, with D possibly being TRBD2 (6 bases). The germline CDR1 and CDR2 sequences are SQVTM and ANQGSEA. V lost 4 bases, J lost 5 bases, and 15 bases lay in between. CDR3 size: 14 residues. The CDR3 region is CSVGVRDFNNEQFF. The CDR3 nucleotides are TGCAGCGTTGGAGTCCGGGACTTTAACAATGAGCAGTTCTTC.

This clone was counted between two and nine times. The V and J genes are TRBV19 and TRBJ1-1; no firm D call. CDR1 and CDR2 from the germline V gene are LNHDA and SQIVND (reference sequence). With 0 bases removed from V and 2 bases from J, the gap between germline ends came to 7 bases. The length of the CDR3 is 14 residues. CDR3 sequence: CASSIEGVNTEAFF. The CDR3, as DNA: TGTGCCAGTAGTATAGAGGGAGTCAACACTGAAGCTTTCTTT.

V and J are TRBV2 and TRBJ2-7; 7 nucleotides match TRBD1. Germline V CDR1 and CDR2: SNHLY, FYNNEI. The CDR3 has 14 amino acids. Trimming cost V 6 bases and J 7 bases; bases outside gene matches: 12. This CDR3 reads CASRELQGMGEQYF. The CDR3 DNA reads as TGTGCCAGCAGAGAATTACAGGGGATGGGGGAGCAGTACTTC.

This rearrangement joins TRBV5-6 to TRBJ2-5; 9 bases fit TRBD1. Germline loops: CDR1 SGHDT, CDR2 YYEEEE. J was trimmed by 5 bases and V by 4 bases; bases with no gene match: 3. The CDR3 runs to 13 residues. As DNA, the CDR3 is TGTGCCAGCAGCCCCGGGACAGGGGAGACCCAGTACTTC. Translation gives CASSPGTGETQYF.

The V call is TRBV11-3, the J call TRBJ2-1, with 9 positions matching TRBD2. Germline assignment: CDR1 SGHNT and CDR2 YENEEA. V dropped 1 base and J dropped 3; count of bases not matched to a gene: 1. This CDR3 contains 15 residues. This chain's CDR3 is CASSLAAGGYNEQFF. The CDR3 DNA follows: TGTGCCAGCAGCTTAGCAGCGGGAGGCTACAATGAGCAGTTCTTC.

Worth noting for this clone: The same CDR3 arises from other DNA sequences in this sample as well. V usage is TRBV5-1 and J usage is TRBJ1-4, with TRBD1 identical over 8 bases. The V gene end was trimmed by 0 bases and the J gene end by 4 bases; junction bases not matched to a gene: 2. Germline V gives CDR1 SGHRS, CDR2 YFSETQ. CDR3 length: 15 amino acids. The CDR3 DNA reads as TGCGCCAGCAGCTTGGCCACAGGGGGTAATGAAAAACTGTTTTTT. The encoded protein is CASSLATGGNEKLFF.

CDR3 coding DNA: TGTGCCAGTAACGGGTTTTCATCACCCCTCCACTTT. Translated, it gives CASNGFSSPLHF. The genes are TRBV19 and TRBJ1-6, with no clear D. The CDR3 runs to 12 residues. Trimming left V 7 bases short and J 10 bases short, with 11 bases between. The germline CDR1 and CDR2 sequences are LNHDA and SQIVND (reference sequence).

V is TRBV2 and J is TRBJ2-4; perhaps TRBD2 as D (5 bases). CDR1 is SNHLY, CDR2 FYNNEI, per germline. The CDR3 consists of 14 residues. V lost 1 base and J lost 7, with 11 bases in between. CDR3 in amino acids: CASSEGLADNIQYF. DNA for the CDR3: TGTGCCAGCAGTGAAGGGCTAGCAGACAACATTCAGTACTTC.

The chain couples TRBV2 to TRBJ1-5, with D perhaps TRBD1 (5 bases). This CDR3 region has 13 residues. The V gene lost 4 bases and the J gene lost 7 bases, with 11 bases spanning the gap. CDR1 SNHLY and CDR2 FYNNEI come from the germline V gene. This chain's CDR3 is CASSVRVDQPQHF. CDR3 in DNA: TGTGCCAGCAGTGTCAGGGTGGACCAGCCCCAGCATTTT.

The chain couples TRBV30 to TRBJ1-3, with 7 bases fitting TRBD1. This CDR3 spans 15 amino acids. V gave up 7 bases and J gave up 3 bases; unmatched junction bases: 12. Germline V gene lookup returns CDR1 GTSNPN and CDR2 SVGIG (reference sequence). The CDR3 nucleotides are TGTGCCTTACACCGGGACAGAGCAAATGGAAACACCATATATTTT. This translates into CALHRDRANGNTIYF.

The chain employs TRBV2 and TRBJ1-2, with 8 bases identical to TRBD1. Germline trimming cut 5 bases from V and 8 bases from J; bases unmatched to any gene: 4. This CDR3 region has 12 residues. The V gene's germline CDR1 is SNHLY and CDR2 FYNNEI. DNA for the CDR3: TGTGCCAGCAGTTTTGGACAGGGCGGCTACACCTTC. It specifies CASSFGQGGYTF.

This sequence joins TRBV28 and TRBJ2-3; unclear D gene. V lost 8 bases and J lost 1, with 19 bases in between. There are 16 residues in the CDR3. Germline V gives CDR1 MDHEN, CDR2 SYDVKM. The CDR3 sequence is CASQTSARLRTDTQYF. CDR3 nucleotide sequence: TGTGCCAGCCAAACCTCAGCGCGGCTGCGCACAGATACGCAGTATTTT.